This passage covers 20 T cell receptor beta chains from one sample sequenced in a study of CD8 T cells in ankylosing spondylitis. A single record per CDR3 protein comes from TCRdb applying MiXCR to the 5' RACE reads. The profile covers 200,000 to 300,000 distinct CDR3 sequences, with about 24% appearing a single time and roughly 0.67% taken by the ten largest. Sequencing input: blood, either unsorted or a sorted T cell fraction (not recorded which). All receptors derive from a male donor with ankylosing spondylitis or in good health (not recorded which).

CDR3 DNA sequence: TGTGCCAGCAGCAGCGGGCCCCCAGAGGGAGAGACCCAGTACTTC. Translation: CASSSGPPEGETQYF. The chain recombines TRBV6-1 with TRBJ2-5; possible D gene TRBD2, 6 bases. V lost 6 bases and J 4 bases, leaving 18 bases between the germline ends. There are 15 residues in the CDR3. Germline-derived CDR1 and CDR2 are MNHNS and SASEGT.

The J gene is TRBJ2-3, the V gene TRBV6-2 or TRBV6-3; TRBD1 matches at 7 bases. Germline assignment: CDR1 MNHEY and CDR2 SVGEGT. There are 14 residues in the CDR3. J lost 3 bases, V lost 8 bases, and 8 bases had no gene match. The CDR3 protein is CASGRQGGTDTQYF. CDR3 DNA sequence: TGTGCCAGCGGGCGACAGGGTGGAACAGATACGCAGTATTTT.

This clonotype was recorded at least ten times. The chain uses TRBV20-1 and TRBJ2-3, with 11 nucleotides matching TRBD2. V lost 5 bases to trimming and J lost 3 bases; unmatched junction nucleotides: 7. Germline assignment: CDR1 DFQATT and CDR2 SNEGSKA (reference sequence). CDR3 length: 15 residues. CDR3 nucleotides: TGCAGTGCTGCCACTAGCGGGGGCTTAACAGATACGCAGTATTTT. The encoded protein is CSAATSGGLTDTQYF.

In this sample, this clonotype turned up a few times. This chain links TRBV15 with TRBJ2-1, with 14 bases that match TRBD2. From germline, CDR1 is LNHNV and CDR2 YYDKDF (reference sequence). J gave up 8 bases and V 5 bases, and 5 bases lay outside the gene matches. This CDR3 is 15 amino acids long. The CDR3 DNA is TGTGCCACCAGCCCGGGACTAGCGGGGGTTCATGAGCAGTTCTTC. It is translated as CATSPGLAGVHEQFF.

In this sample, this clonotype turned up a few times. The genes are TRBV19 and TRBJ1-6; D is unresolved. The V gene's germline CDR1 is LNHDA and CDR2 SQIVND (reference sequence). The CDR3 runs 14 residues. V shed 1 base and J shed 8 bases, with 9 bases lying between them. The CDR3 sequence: CASSIGQSDSPLHF. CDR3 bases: TGTGCCAGTAGTATAGGGCAGAGCGATTCACCCCTCCACTTT.

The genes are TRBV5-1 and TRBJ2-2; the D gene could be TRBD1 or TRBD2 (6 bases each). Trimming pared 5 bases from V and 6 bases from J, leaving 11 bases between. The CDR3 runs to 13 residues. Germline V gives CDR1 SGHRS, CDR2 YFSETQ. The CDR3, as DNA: TGCGCCAGCAGACAGGGAGGAGCCGGGGAGCTGTTTTTT. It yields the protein CASRQGGAGELFF.

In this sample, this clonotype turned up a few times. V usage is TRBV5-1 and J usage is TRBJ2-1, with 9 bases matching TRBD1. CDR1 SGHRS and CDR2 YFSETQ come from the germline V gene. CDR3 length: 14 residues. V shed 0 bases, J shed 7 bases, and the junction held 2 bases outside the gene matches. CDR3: CASSLEGQGNEQFF. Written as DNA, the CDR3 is TGCGCCAGCAGCTTGGAGGGACAGGGAAATGAGCAGTTCTTC.

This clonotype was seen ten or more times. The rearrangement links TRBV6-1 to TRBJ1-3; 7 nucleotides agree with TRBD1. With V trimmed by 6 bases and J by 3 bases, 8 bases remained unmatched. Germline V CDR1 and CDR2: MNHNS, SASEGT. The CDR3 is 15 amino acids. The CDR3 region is CASSPQGHGGNTIYF. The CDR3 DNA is TGTGCCAGCAGCCCACAGGGGCATGGTGGAAACACCATATATTTT.

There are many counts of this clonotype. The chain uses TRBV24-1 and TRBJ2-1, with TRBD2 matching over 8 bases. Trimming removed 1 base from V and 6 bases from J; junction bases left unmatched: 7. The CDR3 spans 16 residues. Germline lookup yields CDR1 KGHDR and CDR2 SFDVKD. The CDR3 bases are TGTGCCACCAGTGATTTAGGAGCGGGGGCCTTCAATGAGCAGTTCTTC. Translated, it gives CATSDLGAGAFNEQFF.

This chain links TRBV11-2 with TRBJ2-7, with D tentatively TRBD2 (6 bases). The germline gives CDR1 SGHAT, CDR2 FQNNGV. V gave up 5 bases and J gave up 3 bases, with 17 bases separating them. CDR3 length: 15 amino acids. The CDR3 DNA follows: TGTGCCAGCAGCCAAATACGGGGGACCTTCTACGAGCAGTACTTC. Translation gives CASSQIRGTFYEQYF. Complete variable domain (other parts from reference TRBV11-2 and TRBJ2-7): EAGVAQSPRYKIIEKRQSVAFWCNPISGHATLYWYQQILGQGPKLLIQFQNNGVVDDSQLPKDRFSAERLKGVDSTLKIQPAKLEDSAVYLCASSQIRGTFYEQYFGPGTRLTVT.

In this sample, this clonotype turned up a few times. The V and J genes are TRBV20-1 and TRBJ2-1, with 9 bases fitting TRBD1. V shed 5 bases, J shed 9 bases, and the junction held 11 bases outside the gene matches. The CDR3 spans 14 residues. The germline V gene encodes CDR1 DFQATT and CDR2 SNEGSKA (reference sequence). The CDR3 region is CSASPGTGLREQFF. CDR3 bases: TGCAGTGCTTCTCCCGGGACAGGGCTGCGTGAGCAGTTCTTC.

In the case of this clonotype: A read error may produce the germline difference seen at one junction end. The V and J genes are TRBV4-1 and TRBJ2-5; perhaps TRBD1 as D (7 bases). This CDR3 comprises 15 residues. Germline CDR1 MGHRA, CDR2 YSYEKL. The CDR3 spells CSSSQAGGQQETQYF. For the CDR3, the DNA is TGCTCCAGCAGCCAAGCCGGGGGACAGCAAGAGACCCAGTACTTC.

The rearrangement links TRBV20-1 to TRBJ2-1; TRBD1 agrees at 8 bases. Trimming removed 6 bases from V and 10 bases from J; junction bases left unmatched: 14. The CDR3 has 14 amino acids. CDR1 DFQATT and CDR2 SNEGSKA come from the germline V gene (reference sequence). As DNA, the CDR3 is TGCAGTGCCCCCCATGGACAGGGCCTGTCCGAGCAGTTCTTC. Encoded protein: CSAPHGQGLSEQFF.

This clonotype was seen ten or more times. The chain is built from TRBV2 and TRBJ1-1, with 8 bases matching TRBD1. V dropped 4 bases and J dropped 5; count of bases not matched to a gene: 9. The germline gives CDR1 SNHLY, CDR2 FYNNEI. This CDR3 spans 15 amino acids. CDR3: CASSAHRGMGTEAFF. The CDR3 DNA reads TGTGCCAGCAGTGCCCACAGGGGGATGGGGACTGAAGCTTTCTTT. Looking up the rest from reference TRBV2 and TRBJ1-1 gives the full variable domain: EPEVTQTPSHQVTQMGQEVILRCVPISNHLYFYWYRQILGQKVEFLVSFYNNEISEKSEIFDDQFSVERPDGSNFTLKIRSTKLEDSAMYFCASSAHRGMGTEAFFGQGTRLTVV.

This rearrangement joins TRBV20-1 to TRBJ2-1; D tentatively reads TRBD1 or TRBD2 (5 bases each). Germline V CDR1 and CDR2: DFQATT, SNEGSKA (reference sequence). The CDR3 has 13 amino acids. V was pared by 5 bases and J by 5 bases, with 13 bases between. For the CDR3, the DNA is TGCAGTGCTGCCCCCGGGACCCACAATGAGCAGTTCTTC. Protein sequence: CSAAPGTHNEQFF.

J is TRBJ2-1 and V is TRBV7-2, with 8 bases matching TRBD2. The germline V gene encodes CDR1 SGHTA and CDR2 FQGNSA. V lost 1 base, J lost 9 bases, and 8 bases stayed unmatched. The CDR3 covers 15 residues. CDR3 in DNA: TGTGCCAGCAGCTTAGATGGTAGCGGGGCAGGTGAGCAGTTCTTC. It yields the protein CASSLDGSGAGEQFF.

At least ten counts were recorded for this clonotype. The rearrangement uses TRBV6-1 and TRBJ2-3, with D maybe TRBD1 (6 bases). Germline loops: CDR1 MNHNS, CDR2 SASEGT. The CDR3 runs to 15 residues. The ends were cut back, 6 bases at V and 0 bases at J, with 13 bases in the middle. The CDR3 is CASRGGVVSTDTQYF. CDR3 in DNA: TGTGCCAGCAGAGGGGGAGTGGTTAGCACAGATACGCAGTATTTT.

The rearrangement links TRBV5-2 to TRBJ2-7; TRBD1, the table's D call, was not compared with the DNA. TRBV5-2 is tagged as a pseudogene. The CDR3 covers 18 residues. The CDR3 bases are TGTGCCATGGGCCCCGGGTGCCTCTGCCTATCGAGCTCCTACGAGCAGTACTTC. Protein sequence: CAMGPGCLCLSSSYEQYF.

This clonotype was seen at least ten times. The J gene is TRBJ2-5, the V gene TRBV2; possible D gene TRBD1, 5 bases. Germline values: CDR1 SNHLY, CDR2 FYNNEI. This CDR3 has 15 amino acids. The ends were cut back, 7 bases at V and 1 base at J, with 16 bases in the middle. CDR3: CASKRQAGSQETQYF. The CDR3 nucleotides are TGTGCCAGCAAACGCCAGGCAGGGTCCCAAGAGACCCAGTACTTC.

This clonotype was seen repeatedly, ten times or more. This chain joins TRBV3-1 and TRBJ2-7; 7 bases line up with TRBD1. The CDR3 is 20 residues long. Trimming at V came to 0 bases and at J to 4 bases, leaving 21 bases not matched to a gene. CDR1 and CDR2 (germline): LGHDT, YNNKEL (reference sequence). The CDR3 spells CASSQDLAVKVPGQRYEQYF. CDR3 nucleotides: TGTGCCAGCAGCCAAGATCTTGCAGTGAAGGTACCGGGACAGCGATACGAGCAGTACTTC.